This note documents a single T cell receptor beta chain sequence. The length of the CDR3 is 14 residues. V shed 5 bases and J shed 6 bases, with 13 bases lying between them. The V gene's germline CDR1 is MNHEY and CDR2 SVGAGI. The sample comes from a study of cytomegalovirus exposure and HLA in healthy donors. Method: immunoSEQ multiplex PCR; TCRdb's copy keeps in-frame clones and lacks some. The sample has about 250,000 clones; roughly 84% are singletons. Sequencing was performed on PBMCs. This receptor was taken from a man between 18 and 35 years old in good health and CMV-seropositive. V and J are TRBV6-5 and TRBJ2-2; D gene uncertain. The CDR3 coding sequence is TGTGCCAGCAGTAAAGGCGGTCAGGCCGGGGAGCTGTTTTTT. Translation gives CASSKGGQAGELFF.